The 14 T cell receptor beta chains in this list originate from one sample, sequenced in a study of T cell therapy after organ transplantation. Antigens of these TCRs are unknown. Produced via immunoSEQ multiplex PCR; TCRdb's table is partial and in-frame only. The sample includes 1,000 to 1,500 clones, roughly 65% of them seen just once. Time point described: 20-29 weeks after completion of therapy. The sample in question was CD8+ T cells from blood, obtained after autologous CMV-specific T cell therapy. The source of these receptors is a human patient who had received a solid organ transplant and had CMV disease. Some T cells may have come from the graft donor.

This clone was counted a few times. The V call is TRBV6-4, the J call TRBJ1-2, with a tentative D call TRBD1 (5 bases). This CDR3 contains 17 residues. Germline V gene lookup returns CDR1 MRHNA and CDR2 SNTAGT. Deletions cut 0 bases from V and 2 bases from J, with 16 bases between. In DNA form, the CDR3 reads TGTGCCAGCAGTGACTCTTTTTCTGGGGCCGGGAACTATGGCTACACCTTC. As protein: CASSDSFSGAGNYGYTF.

The chain has TRBV28 and TRBJ2-1; 10 bases agree with TRBD2. The CDR3 covers 22 residues. Losses at the gene ends were 10 bases for V and 1 base for J; bases not matched to a gene: 28. Germline V gene sequence: CDR1 MDHEN, CDR2 SYDVKM. DNA for the CDR3: TGTGCCAACGCCCCCCGGGACAAGGGACTTTTGGGACTAGCGTTTTCCTACAATGAGCAGTTCTTC. This gives the protein CANAPRDKGLLGLAFSYNEQFF.

This clone occurred a few times. The chain carries TRBV13 and TRBJ1-4; D remains unclear. Looked up from germline, CDR1 is PRHDT and CDR2 is FYEKMQ (reference sequence). CDR3 size: 15 residues. V gave up 5 bases and J gave up 3 bases, with 13 bases separating them. CDR3 DNA: TGTGCCAGCAGCCCTCGTGGAGGGTCTAATGAAAAACTGTTTTTT. Translating it yields CASSPRGGSNEKLFF.

The J gene is TRBJ2-7, the V gene TRBV6-9; no firm D call. The CDR3 loop spans 13 amino acids. Germline loops: CDR1 MNHGY, CDR2 SVAAGI. Trimming took 5 bases from V and 2 from J, leaving 10 bases between them. The CDR3 nucleotides are TGTGCCAGCAGTGAACCGGCAGCCTACGAGCAGTACTTC. Its translation: CASSEPAAYEQYF.

CDR3 sequence (DNA): TGTGCCAGCAGTGATACAGGGGAGAACACTGAAGCTTTCTTT. It encodes CASSDTGENTEAFF. The chain uses TRBV2 and TRBJ1-1, with 7 bases matching TRBD1. The CDR3 covers 14 residues. Germline-derived CDR1 and CDR2 are SNHLY and FYNNEI. The V and J ends lost 3 bases and 1 base, in that order; junction bases with no gene match: 2.

V is TRBV19 and J is TRBJ1-5; D is uncertain. Trimming took off 0 bases at V and 3 bases at J, with 9 bases between the two ends. The CDR3 runs 15 residues. From germline, CDR1 is LNHDA and CDR2 SQIVND (reference sequence). CDR3 nucleotides: TGTGCCAGTAGTATAGAGCTCGGCAACAATCAGCCCCAGCATTTT. Protein sequence: CASSIELGNNQPQHF.

Here the CDR3 reads CASRLGGAANTEAFF. The DNA of the CDR3 is TGTGCCAGCAGGCTAGGGGGCGCGGCGAACACTGAAGCTTTCTTT. The chain carries TRBV21-1 and TRBJ1-1; TRBD1 is taken as the D call from the table, unchecked against the DNA. TRBV21-1 is labeled a pseudogene. The CDR3 is made up of 15 amino acids.

V is TRBV2 and J is TRBJ2-5; no definite D call. The better agreement between TRBJ2-7 and the DNA end casts doubt on the J call. Per the germline V gene, CDR1 is SNHLY and CDR2 is FYNNEI. The CDR3 is 10 amino acids. The DNA for the CDR3 is TGTGCCAGCAGAATCGACGAGCAGTACTTC. Translation: CASRIDEQYF.

This clone was counted between two and nine times. The CDR3 loop reads CASSFWDRVGETQYF. As DNA, the CDR3 is TGTGCCAGCAGCTTTTGGGACAGGGTGGGAGAGACCCAGTACTTC. The V and J genes are TRBV11-2 and TRBJ2-5, with 9 positions matching TRBD1. Germline V CDR1 and CDR2: SGHAT, FQNNGV. This CDR3 has 15 residues. V dropped 3 bases and J dropped 4; count of bases not matched to a gene: 6. Combining the CDR3 with reference TRBV11-2 and TRBJ2-5 gives the whole variable domain EAGVAQSPRYKIIEKRQSVAFWCNPISGHATLYWYQQILGQGPKLLIQFQNNGVVDDSQLPKDRFSAERLKGVDSTLKIQPAKLEDSAVYLCASSFWDRVGETQYFGPGTRLLVL.

V usage is TRBV9 and J usage is TRBJ2-7; possibly TRBD1 or TRBD2 for D (5 bases each). From germline, CDR1 is SGDLS and CDR2 YYNGEE. CDR3 size: 14 residues. Trimming pared 4 bases from V and 4 bases from J, leaving 15 bases between. The CDR3 reads CASSSGRSDYEQYF. The CDR3 bases are TGTGCCAGCAGCTCGGGACGGAGCGATTACGAGCAGTACTTC.

This clone was observed once. V is TRBV2 and J is TRBJ1-5, with TRBD1 identical over 12 bases. The V gene's germline CDR1 is SNHLY and CDR2 FYNNEI. The length of the CDR3 is 15 residues. V lost 3 bases and J lost 6; bases outside the gene matches: 3. The CDR3 loop reads CASSDGTGGFQPQHF. The CDR3 nucleotides read TGTGCCAGCAGTGACGGGACAGGGGGCTTTCAGCCCCAGCATTTT.

This clone was seen more than once but under ten times. The gene calls are TRBV27 and TRBJ2-7; 8 bases agree with TRBD1. The CDR3 runs to 12 residues. The V gene's germline CDR1 is MNHEY and CDR2 SMNVEV (reference sequence). V shed 8 bases, J shed 3 bases, and the junction held 3 bases outside the gene matches. The CDR3 protein is CASGTGDYEQYF. The CDR3 DNA reads as TGTGCCAGCGGGACAGGAGACTACGAGCAGTACTTC.

By sample share, this clone is large. V usage is TRBV5-1 and J usage is TRBJ1-1; D is uncertain. CDR1 SGHRS and CDR2 YFSETQ come from the germline V gene. Trimming removed 0 bases at V and 4 bases at J, with 10 bases between. The CDR3 covers 14 residues. CDR3 in amino acids: CASSLGNYGTEAFF. DNA for the CDR3: TGCGCCAGCAGCTTGGGCAATTATGGCACTGAAGCTTTCTTT. Using reference TRBV5-1 and TRBJ1-1 for the parts outside the CDR3, the full variable domain is KAGVTQTPRYLIKTRGQQVTLSCSPISGHRSVSWYQQTPGQGLQFLFEYFSETQRNKGNFPGRFSGRQFSNSRSEMNVSTLELGDSALYLCASSLGNYGTEAFFGQGTRLTVV.

The rearrangement uses TRBV29-1 and TRBJ2-5; the match to TRBD2 covers 13 bases. V lost 6 bases, J lost 4 bases, and 8 bases stayed unmatched. The germline V gene encodes CDR1 SQVTM and CDR2 ANQGSEA. CDR3 length: 15 residues. The CDR3 spells CSVAGLAGEGETQYF. The CDR3 DNA is TGCAGCGTAGCTGGACTAGCGGGAGAGGGAGAGACCCAGTACTTC. Together with reference TRBV29-1 and TRBJ2-5, the CDR3 gives the full variable domain: SAVISQKPSRDICQRGTSLTIQCQVDSQVTMMFWYRQQPGQSLTLIATANQGSEATYESGFVIDKFPISRPNLTFSTLTVSNMSPEDSSIYLCSVAGLAGEGETQYFGPGTRLLVL.